This TCR beta chain was documented in a study of shared clonotypes between healthy human individuals. Study information: Those who served as donors were two women and three men between the ages of 18 and 49. General observations from the study: The generation probabilities recorded for non-shared clonotypes fell below those of clonotypes shared by all four donors.

This table comes from immunoSEQ multiplex PCR, and its TCRdb copy is limited to in-frame clones, with some not included. This sample carries about 2.4 million clones, 93% of them seen once, and the ten largest clones take about 0.34%. As regards this clone: Its antigen is unknown.

Germline CDR1 and CDR2: SGHRS and YFSETQ. The CDR3 is 15 amino acids. With 5 bases clipped from V and 5 bases from J, the junction kept 6 bases outside the gene matches. The specimen was naive CD4+ T cells from PBMCs. As for subset: CD45RA+ positively selected. The receptor comes from a man between 18 and 35 years old in good health. Some clones in this sample may be carry-over from other donors' samples. The chain employs TRBV5-1 and TRBJ2-3; 12 positions match TRBD2. The CDR3 protein is CASRTSGSFGDTQYF. The CDR3 nucleotides are TGCGCCAGCAGGACTAGCGGGAGCTTTGGAGATACGCAGTATTTT.